This T cell receptor beta chain was sequenced for a study of blood T cells in healthy people across ages. For the study at large: With template switching, about one barcoded beta molecule was captured per two T cells.

Combining a sample-barcoded 5' primer with a J-beta primer mix, a second PCR ran for about 7 to 11 cycles. One entry per CDR3 protein, called by TCRdb with MiXCR from the 5' RACE reads. The data show over 600,000 distinct CDR3 sequences, around 50% seen once. General study points: TCR beta diversity per million T cells fell roughly linearly with age.

CDR3 length equals 18 residues. After removal of 5 bases from V and 0 bases from J, the junction contained 12 bases not matched to a gene. Germline V lookup: CDR1 SGDLS, CDR2 YYNGEE. Details on this clonotype: Its antigen remains unknown.

The rearrangement uses TRBV9 and TRBJ2-7, with TRBD2 matching 12 bases. Sequenced sample: blood. The source of this sequence is a man aged 40-50 years in good health. The CDR3 spells CASSPPGLAGYNSYEQYF. In DNA form, the CDR3 reads TGTGCCAGCAGTCCCCCCGGACTAGCGGGATATAACTCCTACGAGCAGTACTTC.